The 10 T cell receptor beta chains listed next were all sequenced from one sample in a study of blood T cell repertoires in COVID-19. Measured with immunoSEQ multiplex PCR; TCRdb has only the in-frame clones, and not every one. The repertoire holds under 250,000 clones, about four fifths seen once, with 3.4% in the top ten. The sequencing sample was made of peripheral blood. These receptor sequences come from a woman aged 18-30 years with acute or convalescent COVID-19.

J is TRBJ2-2 and V is TRBV3-1 (or the pseudogene TRBV3-2); TRBD2 is a possible D gene (6 bases). The CDR3 contains 15 residues. Germline V lookup: CDR1 LGHDT, CDR2 YNNKEL (reference sequence). The V and J ends lost 4 bases and 6 bases respectively, with 15 bases between them. The CDR3 DNA follows: TGTGCCAGCAGCCTCGGGAGTCGAGGCCCCGGGGAGCTGTTTTTT. Amino acid sequence: CASSLGSRGPGELFF.

For the CDR3, the DNA is TGTGCCAGCAAATTATTAAGCAGGGGGACCGCTGAAGCTTTCTTT. It translates to CASKLLSRGTAEAFF. The chain links TRBV6-5 to TRBJ1-1; 7 bases agree with TRBD1. The ends lost 7 bases at V and 6 bases at J; junction bases unmatched: 14. Germline lookup yields CDR1 MNHEY and CDR2 SVGAGI. This CDR3 comprises 15 residues.

The CDR3 protein is CASSGDRVLHYEQYF. DNA for the CDR3: TGTGCCAGCAGCGGAGACAGGGTCCTCCACTACGAGCAGTACTTC. The chain is built from TRBV5-6 and TRBJ2-7; TRBD1 matches 7 bases. Germline lookup yields CDR1 SGHDT and CDR2 YYEEEE. This CDR3 comprises 15 residues. Germline trimming cut 4 bases from V and 3 bases from J; bases unmatched to any gene: 10.

This chain's CDR3 is CASSTRDRGRSYEQYF. CDR3 in DNA: TGTGCCAGTAGTACCCGGGACAGGGGGCGTTCCTACGAGCAGTACTTC. The V call is TRBV19, the J call TRBJ2-7; 12 bases map to TRBD1. The trim removed 4 bases at V and 1 base at J, leaving 5 bases unmatched. Looked up from germline, CDR1 is LNHDA and CDR2 is SQIVND (reference sequence). The CDR3 length is 16 residues.

This clone appeared once. This chain connects TRBV5-1 to TRBJ2-1, with D maybe TRBD2 (6 bases). Germline V gene lookup returns CDR1 SGHRS and CDR2 YFSETQ. V gave up 0 bases and J gave up 7 bases, with 11 bases separating them. CDR3 length: 14 amino acids. As DNA, the CDR3 is TGCGCCAGCAGCTTGGGGGACTTTTTTAATGAGCAGTTCTTC. This codes for CASSLGDFFNEQFF.

This chain uses TRBV7-2 with TRBJ1-5; D is perhaps TRBD1 (5 bases). The CDR3 length is 17 residues. V was pared by 3 bases and J by 3 bases, with 18 bases between. Germline V gene data show CDR1 as SGHTA and CDR2 as FQGNSA. The CDR3 DNA follows: TGTGCCAGCAGCTTCGAATTCGGCAGGGCGCCCAATCAGCCCCAGCATTTT. Its protein product is CASSFEFGRAPNQPQHF.

The chain carries TRBV4-3 and TRBJ2-2; no clear D. V lost 2 bases and J lost 7, with 5 bases in between. Germline CDR1 LGHNA, CDR2 YSLEER. The CDR3 length is 12 residues. The CDR3: CASSQTNGELFF. CDR3 nucleotides: TGCGCCAGCAGCCAAACTAACGGGGAGCTGTTTTTT.

The chain joins TRBV7-8 to TRBJ2-1; 9 bases fit TRBD2. This CDR3 has 19 amino acids. Germline V CDR1 and CDR2: SGHVS, FQNEAQ. The J segment lost 7 bases and the V segment lost 0 bases, leaving 16 bases of the junction unmatched. The CDR3 DNA reads as TGTGCCAGCAGCTTAGCAGGTAGCGGGAGCGGTAGGATTCGGAATGAGCAGTTCTTC. As protein: CASSLAGSGSGRIRNEQFF.

The rearrangement links TRBV2 to TRBJ1-4, with TRBD1 matching over 9 bases. Looked up from germline, CDR1 is SNHLY and CDR2 is FYNNEI. The CDR3 totals 14 residues. The trim removed 4 bases at V and 8 bases at J, leaving 5 bases unmatched. CDR3 protein: CASSVQGANEKLFF. Written as DNA, the CDR3 is TGTGCCAGCAGTGTACAGGGGGCGAACGAAAAACTGTTTTTT.

A few counts support this clone. The V and J genes are TRBV4-1 and TRBJ2-3; 11 bases agree with TRBD2. With V trimmed by 0 bases and J by 6 bases, 14 bases remained unmatched. The V gene's germline CDR1 is MGHRA and CDR2 YSYEKL. The CDR3 covers 19 residues. The CDR3 bases are TGCGCCAGCAGCCAAGACCCTCGAGCTACTAGCGGGGGTAAGGATACGCAGTATTTT. Residues: CASSQDPRATSGGKDTQYF.